The next 14 T cell receptor beta chains were all read from a single sample in a study of CD8 T cells in Susac syndrome. Random hexamers served to reverse transcribe roughly 0.5 to 1 ug RNA. MiXCR was run by TCRdb on the immunoSEQ multiplex PCR reads, yielding one entry per CDR3 protein. Among 80,000 to 95,000 distinct CDR3 sequences listed, 94% were seen once. Sequenced input: CD8+ T cells from PBMCs. The source is a human donor with Susac syndrome.

The chain joins TRBV6-4 to TRBJ2-2; TRBD2 matches at 8 bases. Germline lookup yields CDR1 MRHNA and CDR2 SNTAGT. V dropped 3 bases and J dropped 3; count of bases not matched to a gene: 6. CDR3 length equals 16 residues. In DNA form, the CDR3 reads TGTGCCAGCAGTGAAGTGGCGGGAGGTGACACCGGGGAGCTGTTTTTT. Its translation: CASSEVAGGDTGELFF.

This sequence joins TRBV20-1 and TRBJ2-1, with 7 bases lining up with TRBD2. The germline V gene encodes CDR1 DFQATT and CDR2 SNEGSKA (reference sequence). The V gene end was trimmed by 2 bases and the J gene end by 8 bases; junction bases not matched to a gene: 15. The CDR3 is 16 residues long. The CDR3 sequence is CSARPFTSAPVYEQFF. The CDR3, as DNA: TGCAGTGCTAGACCCTTCACTAGCGCTCCCGTCTATGAGCAGTTCTTC.

CDR3 loop: CASSAGTGAYNEQFF. The CDR3 DNA reads as TGTGCCAGCAGCGCCGGGACAGGGGCCTACAATGAGCAGTTCTTC. The chain is built from TRBV5-6 and TRBJ2-1, with TRBD1 identical over 10 bases. The CDR3 has 15 amino acids. CDR1 is SGHDT and CDR2 is YYEEEE in the germline V gene. V was clipped by 4 bases and J by 2 bases; unmatched bases: 3.

V is TRBV25-1 and J is TRBJ2-7; a possible D gene is TRBD1 (5 bases). Trimming pared 5 bases from V and 0 bases from J, leaving 14 bases between. The V gene's germline CDR1 is MGHDK and CDR2 SYGVNS. The CDR3 is 15 amino acids. Here the CDR3 reads CASSNPQVSSYEQYF. The CDR3 DNA is TGTGCCAGCAGTAACCCACAGGTCTCCTCCTACGAGCAGTACTTC.

This chain links TRBV7-6 with TRBJ1-5; D is ambiguous. CDR1 and CDR2 from the germline V gene are SGHVS and FNYEAQ. CDR3 length: 13 residues. Between the trimmed V and J ends, which lost 4 bases and 7 bases, there was a span of 11 bases. CDR3 loop: CASSSYLGQPQHF. As DNA, the CDR3 is TGTGCCAGCAGCTCATATTTAGGCCAGCCCCAGCATTTT.

V usage is TRBV29-1 and J usage is TRBJ2-1, with 13 bases aligning to TRBD2. Germline V CDR1 and CDR2: SQVTM, ANQGSEA. The length of the CDR3 is 16 residues. V was clipped by 0 bases and J by 4 bases; unmatched bases: 3. CDR3 nucleotides: TGCAGCGTTGAAGACCTGACTAGCGGGAGGTACAATGAGCAGTTCTTC. Translated, it gives CSVEDLTSGRYNEQFF.

The chain is built from TRBV4-3 and TRBJ1-2; possible D gene TRBD1, 6 bases. The germline gives CDR1 LGHNA, CDR2 YSLEER. The CDR3 contains 14 residues. V lost 2 bases and J 2 bases, leaving 9 bases between the germline ends. CDR3 residues: CASSQTTGNYGYTF. CDR3 in DNA: TGCGCCAGCAGCCAAACCACAGGGAACTATGGCTACACCTTC.

This rearrangement joins TRBV7-8 to TRBJ2-7; 9 positions match TRBD1. The CDR3 has 17 residues. CDR1 is SGHVS, CDR2 FQNEAQ, per germline. Trimming removed 1 base from V and 2 bases from J; junction bases left unmatched: 9. The CDR3 DNA follows: TGTGCCAGCAGCTTAGGAGTGGGACAGGGTAGCCCCTACGAGCAGTACTTC. Translating gives CASSLGVGQGSPYEQYF.

This chain joins TRBV25-1 and TRBJ2-5; D possibly corresponds to TRBD2 (7 bases). Germline V lookup: CDR1 MGHDK, CDR2 SYGVNS. CDR3 size: 13 residues. Trimming cost V 3 bases and J 7 bases, with 12 bases left between them. The CDR3, as DNA: TGTGCCAGCAGTGACCCGAGGGGGGGGACCCAGTACTTC. Translation gives CASSDPRGGTQYF.

The CDR3 protein is CASKGRAEETQYF. The DNA for the CDR3 is TGTGCCAGCAAGGGGCGGGCGGAGGAGACCCAGTACTTC. The rearrangement links TRBV27 to TRBJ2-5; D is tentatively TRBD1 or TRBD2 (5 bases each). Trimming pared 7 bases from V and 5 bases from J, leaving 14 bases between. The CDR3 has 13 residues. Germline V gene lookup returns CDR1 MNHEY and CDR2 SMNVEV (reference sequence).

The chain has TRBV28 and TRBJ2-3; 7 nucleotides match TRBD1. CDR1 is MDHEN and CDR2 is SYDVKM in the germline V gene. This CDR3 is 14 amino acids long. V shed 5 bases, J shed 2 bases, and the junction held 4 bases outside the gene matches. The CDR3, as DNA: TGTGCCAGCAGTGGGGGACAGAACACAGATACGCAGTATTTT. Translated: CASSGGQNTDTQYF. The whole variable domain, filled in from reference TRBV28 and TRBJ2-3, reads DVKVTQSSRYLVKRTGEKVFLECVQDMDHENMFWYRQDPGLGLRLIYFSYDVKMKEKGDIPEGYSVSREKKERFSLILESASTNQTSMYLCASSGGQNTDTQYFGPGTRLTVL.

The gene calls are TRBV5-1 and TRBJ2-7; 10 bases match TRBD1. This CDR3 has 14 amino acids. The trim removed 3 bases at V and 3 bases at J, leaving 3 bases unmatched. Germline V gives CDR1 SGHRS, CDR2 YFSETQ. The CDR3 DNA reads as TGCGCCAGCAGCTCCCGGACAGGGGGCTACGAGCAGTACTTC. The encoded protein is CASSSRTGGYEQYF.

The table lists this clonotype with a count of one. The V gene is TRBV12-3 or TRBV12-4, the J gene TRBJ1-5, with TRBD1 as a possible D gene (6 bases). CDR3 length equals 17 residues. V shed 6 bases and J shed 0 bases, with 18 bases lying between them. The CDR3 here is CASSRDMGVLSNQPQHF. The CDR3 bases are TGTGCCAGCAGCCGGGACATGGGGGTCCTTAGCAATCAGCCCCAGCATTTT.

The chain is built from TRBV13 and TRBJ1-2; D is ambiguous. Trimming shortened V by 5 bases and J by 3 bases, and 13 bases separated the two germline ends. In germline, CDR1 is PRHDT, CDR2 FYEKMQ (reference sequence). This CDR3 spans 14 amino acids. CDR3 in amino acids: CASSPVRGDYGYTF. CDR3 nucleotides: TGTGCCAGCAGCCCCGTGCGGGGAGACTATGGCTACACCTTC. The variable domain in full, completed from reference TRBV13 and TRBJ1-2, reads AAGVIQSPRHLIKEKRETATLKCYPIPRHDTVYWYQQGPGQDPQFLISFYEKMQSDKGSIPDRFSAQQFSDYHSELNMSSLELGDSALYFCASSPVRGDYGYTFGSGTRLTVV.